This TCR beta chain was recorded in a study of shared clonotypes between healthy human individuals. Points from the study as a whole: Several donors held about 4.5% of naive CD4 clonotypes in common.

On this clone itself: No antigen is known for it.

This CDR3 contains 12 residues. V was trimmed by 6 bases and J by 0 bases, leaving 5 bases between them. Per the germline V gene, CDR1 is MNHNS and CDR2 is SASEGT. Genomic DNA from each subset was divided evenly over several immunoSEQ plates. Method: immunoSEQ multiplex PCR; TCRdb's copy keeps in-frame clones and lacks some. The profile covers 2.5 million or so clones, with 90% to 95% appearing a single time and roughly 0.15% taken by the ten largest. Sequenced sample: naive CD4+ T cells sorted from blood. Specified subset: CD45RA+ positively selected. The chain uses TRBV6-1 and TRBJ1-1; D unclear. The receptor comes from a man aged 18-30 years in good health. The DNA for the CDR3 is TGTGCCAGCAGGGTCGTGAACACTGAAGCTTTCTTT. It encodes CASRVVNTEAFF.